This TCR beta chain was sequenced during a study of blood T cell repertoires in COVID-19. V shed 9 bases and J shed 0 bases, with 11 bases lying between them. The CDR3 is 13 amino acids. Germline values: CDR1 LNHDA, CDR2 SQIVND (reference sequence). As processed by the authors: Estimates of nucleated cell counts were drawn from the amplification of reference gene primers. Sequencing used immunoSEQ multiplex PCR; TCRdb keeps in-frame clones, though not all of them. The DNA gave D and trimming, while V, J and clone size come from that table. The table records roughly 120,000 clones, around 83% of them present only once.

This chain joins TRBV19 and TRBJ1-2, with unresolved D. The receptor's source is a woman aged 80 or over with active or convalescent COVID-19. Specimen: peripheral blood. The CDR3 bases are TGTGCCAGCCAGATGGTGTCTAACTATGGCTACACCTTC. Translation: CASQMVSNYGYTF.